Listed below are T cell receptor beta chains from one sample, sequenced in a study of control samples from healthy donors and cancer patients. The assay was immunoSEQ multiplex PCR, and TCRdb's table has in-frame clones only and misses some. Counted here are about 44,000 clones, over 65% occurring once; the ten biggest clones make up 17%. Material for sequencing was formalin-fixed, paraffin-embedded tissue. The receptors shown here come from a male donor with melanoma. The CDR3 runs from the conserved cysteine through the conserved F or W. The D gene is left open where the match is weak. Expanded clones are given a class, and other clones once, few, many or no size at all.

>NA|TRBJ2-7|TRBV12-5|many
CASGNGVSEQYF
TGTGCTAGTGGCAATGGGGTTAGCGAGCAGTACTTC
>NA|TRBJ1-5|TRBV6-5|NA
CASSYRADSNQPQHF
TGTGCCAGCAGCTACAGGGCTGATAGCAATCAGCCCCAGCATTTT
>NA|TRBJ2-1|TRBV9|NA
CASSFIASLSYNEQFF
TGTGCCAGCAGCTTCATAGCGTCCCTCTCCTACAATGAGCAGTTCTTC
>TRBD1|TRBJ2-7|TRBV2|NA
CASSARQGSSYEQYF
TGTGCCAGCAGTGCCCGACAGGGCAGCTCCTACGAGCAGTACTTC
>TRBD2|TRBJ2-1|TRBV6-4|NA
CASSDSTSGSNEQFF
TGTGCCAGCAGTGACTCGACTAGCGGGAGCAATGAGCAGTTCTTC
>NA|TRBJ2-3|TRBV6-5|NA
CASGGGQGTDTQYF
TGTGCCAGCGGGGGGGGACAGGGCACAGATACGCAGTATTTT
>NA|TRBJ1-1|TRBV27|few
CASSFRGMNTEAFF
TGTGCCAGCAGTTTTCGGGGAATGAACACTGAAGCTTTCTTT
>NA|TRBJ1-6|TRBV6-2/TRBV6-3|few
CASSTPPGHGVRNSPLHF
TGTGCCAGCAGTACGCCTCCGGGACACGGTGTTAGGAATTCACCCCTCCACTTT
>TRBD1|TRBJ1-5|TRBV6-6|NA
CASSPVTGDWRAQHF
TGTGCCAGCAGCCCCGTGACAGGGGACTGGAGGGCCCAGCATTTT